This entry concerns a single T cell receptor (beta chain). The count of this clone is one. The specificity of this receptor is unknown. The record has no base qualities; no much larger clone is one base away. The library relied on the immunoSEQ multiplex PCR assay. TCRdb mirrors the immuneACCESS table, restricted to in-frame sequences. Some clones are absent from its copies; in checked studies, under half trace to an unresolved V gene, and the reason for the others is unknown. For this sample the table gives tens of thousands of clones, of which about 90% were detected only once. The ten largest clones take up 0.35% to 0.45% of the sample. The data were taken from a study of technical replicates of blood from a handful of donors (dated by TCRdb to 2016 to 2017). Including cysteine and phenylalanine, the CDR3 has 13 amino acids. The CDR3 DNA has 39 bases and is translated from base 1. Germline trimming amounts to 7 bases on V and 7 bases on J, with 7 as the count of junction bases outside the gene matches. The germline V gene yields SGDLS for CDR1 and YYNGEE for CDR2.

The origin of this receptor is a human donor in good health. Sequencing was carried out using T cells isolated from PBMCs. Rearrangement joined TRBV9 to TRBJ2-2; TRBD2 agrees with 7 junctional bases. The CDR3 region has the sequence CASGGGRDGELFF. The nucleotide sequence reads TGTGCCAGCGGGGGAGGGCGGGACGGGGAGCTGTTTTTT.